The present T cell receptor beta chain was sequenced within a study of control samples from healthy donors and cancer patients. Profiling relied on immunoSEQ multiplex PCR, and the TCRdb table lists in-frame clones only, not all of them. The sample holds approximately 99,000 clones, approximately 82% seen once. V was clipped by 4 bases and J by 2 bases; unmatched bases: 9. The CDR3 is 16 amino acids. Germline loops: CDR1 SGHDT, CDR2 YYEEEE. The chain combines TRBV5-6 with TRBJ2-3, with 8 bases identical to TRBD2. The sample taken for sequencing was blood. This receptor was identified in a man aged 18 to 29 in good health. CDR3 DNA: TGTGCCAGCAGCCGGCTTACCGGGGGGGCCACAGATACGCAGTATTTT. This encodes CASSRLTGGATDTQYF.